The present entry profiles one TCR beta chain with its context. The entry originates in a study of blood T cell repertoires in COVID-19. Overall study: COVID-19 samples, acute and convalescent, were from the United States, Italy and Spain. T cells, B-cell-depleted T cells, or PBMCs provided the cDNA or gDNA that served as material.

Per the original data handling: Amplification of reference gene primers provided the estimated nucleated cell counts. Assay used: immunoSEQ multiplex PCR; TCRdb lists only in-frame clones, some missing. Clone size and V and J calls were adopted from that table, with D and trimming inferred from the DNA. The repertoire holds 150,000 to 180,000 clones, with less than 90% as singletons. Deletions cut 4 bases from V and 4 bases from J, with 10 bases between. This CDR3 comprises 12 residues. Germline CDR1 SQVTM, CDR2 ANQGSEA. The chain employs TRBV29-1 and TRBJ1-2; D is ambiguous. Sequenced material: peripheral blood. This clonotype was obtained from a woman between 70 and 85 years old with acute or convalescent COVID-19. CDR3: CSVVGTSYGYTF. The DNA for the CDR3 is TGCAGCGTTGTCGGCACTAGCTATGGCTACACCTTC.